The table lists the clone carrying this T cell receptor beta chain with a few counts. What it binds is unknown. The CDR3 sequence is 14 residues long. Trimming left V 0 bases short and J 2 bases short, with 5 bases between. CDR1 LNHNV and CDR2 YYDKDF come from the germline V gene (reference sequence). The data were obtained in a study of blood T cells in healthy people across ages. Study-wide findings and caveats: The unknown donor CMV status may have confounded expanded clonotype changes.

Each sample yielded at least 6.5 million isolated PBMCs. Primers used in a second PCR of roughly 6 to 12 cycles were a sample-barcoded 5' primer and a J-beta primer mix. TCRdb reprocessed the 5' RACE reads via MiXCR and lists one record per CDR3 protein. The sample lists about 2 million distinct CDR3 sequences, around 48% occurring once. The sequenced sample was blood. This TCR was recovered from a woman aged 40 to 50 in good health. The V call is TRBV15, the J call TRBJ1-5; D unclear. The CDR3 spells CATSRDIGNQPQHF. CDR3 nucleotides: TGTGCCACCAGCAGAGATATCGGCAATCAGCCCCAGCATTTT.